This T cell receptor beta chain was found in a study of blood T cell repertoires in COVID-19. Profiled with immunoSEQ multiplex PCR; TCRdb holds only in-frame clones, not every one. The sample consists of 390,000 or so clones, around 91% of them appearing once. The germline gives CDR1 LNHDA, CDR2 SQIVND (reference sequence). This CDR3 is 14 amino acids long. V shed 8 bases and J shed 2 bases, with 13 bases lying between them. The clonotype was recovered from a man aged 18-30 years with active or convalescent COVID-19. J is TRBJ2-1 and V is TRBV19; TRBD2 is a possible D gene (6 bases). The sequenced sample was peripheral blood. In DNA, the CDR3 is TGTGCCAGTCATCCGCGGGAAACCTACAATGAGCAGTTCTTC. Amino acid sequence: CASHPRETYNEQFF.